The 21 T cell receptor beta chains reported below all come from one sample, sequenced in a study of Ad26.COV2.S vaccination and SARS-CoV-2 variants (dated by TCRdb to 2020 to 2022). The library came from the immunoSEQ multiplex PCR assay. Imported from immuneACCESS, the table was reduced by TCRdb to in-frame sequences with V and J called. These copies leave out some clones; in studies compared against another copy, an unresolved V gene accounts for under half, and the cause of the remainder is not known. This sample holds more than 300,000 clones; roughly 90% were observed only once. Of the sample, 5.5% to 7% is held by the ten largest clones. This sample's treatment or condition label indicates: some 20 received Ad26.COV2.S at low or high dose, single or two shots; several received placebo; per-sample allocation not given. For vaccine and placebo recipients, the sequenced repertoires came from samples collected on day 63 after the first injection.

The source was peripheral blood, collected in a trial of Ad26.COV2.S vaccine versus placebo. The receptors here all came from a person between 18 and 65 years old who received the Ad26.COV2.S COVID-19 vaccine or a placebo.

V and J are TRBV5-4 and TRBJ1-6, with 9 bases aligning to TRBD1. CDR3 size: 17 residues. V shed 0 bases, J shed 11 bases, and the junction held 12 bases outside the gene matches. From germline, CDR1 is SGHNT and CDR2 YYREEE (reference sequence). The CDR3 spells CASSLDYGTGKDPPLHF. In DNA, the CDR3 is TGTGCCAGCAGCTTGGATTATGGGACAGGGAAAGATCCACCCCTCCACTTT.

The CDR3: CASAQRWGTGANVLTF. CDR3 DNA: TGTGCCAGCGCACAGCGGTGGGGGACCGGGGCCAACGTCCTGACTTTC. The J gene is TRBJ2-6, the V gene TRBV2, with D possibly called TRBD1 or TRBD2 (5 bases each). Germline values: CDR1 SNHLY, CDR2 FYNNEI. The CDR3 has 16 residues. Trimming removed 8 bases at V and 4 bases at J, with 18 bases between. Supplemented by reference TRBV2 and TRBJ2-6, the full variable domain reads EPEVTQTPSHQVTQMGQEVILRCVPISNHLYFYWYRQILGQKVEFLVSFYNNEISEKSEIFDDQFSVERPDGSNFTLKIRSTKLEDSAMYFCASAQRWGTGANVLTFGAGSRLTVL.

This clone appeared a single time. The V gene is TRBV11-2, the J gene TRBJ2-1; D is possibly TRBD1 (7 bases). Looked up from germline, CDR1 is SGHAT and CDR2 is FQNNGV. This CDR3 contains 19 residues. The ends were cut back, 4 bases at V and 0 bases at J, with 22 bases in the middle. The CDR3 nucleotides read TGTGCCAGCAGCTCCGCGGGACAGCTCCTTCTTCGCTCCTACAATGAGCAGTTCTTC. Translating it yields CASSSAGQLLLRSYNEQFF.

The CDR3 DNA sequence: TGCGCCAGCAGCTCGTCCCGGGACCTTCACGGGGAGCTGTTTTTT. Translating gives CASSSSRDLHGELFF. The J gene is TRBJ2-2, the V gene TRBV5-1, with D perhaps matching TRBD1 or TRBD2 (5 bases each). The CDR3 runs 15 residues. Germline V lookup: CDR1 SGHRS, CDR2 YFSETQ. V gave up 3 bases and J gave up 7 bases, with 16 bases separating them. Variable domain in full (rest from reference TRBV5-1 and TRBJ2-2): KAGVTQTPRYLIKTRGQQVTLSCSPISGHRSVSWYQQTPGQGLQFLFEYFSETQRNKGNFPGRFSGRQFSNSRSEMNVSTLELGDSALYLCASSSSRDLHGELFFGEGSRLTVL.

This chain's CDR3 is CASSEIIKETQYF. The CDR3, as DNA: TGTGCCAGCAGCGAAATTATCAAAGAGACCCAGTACTTC. The chain joins TRBV3-1 (or the pseudogene TRBV3-2) to TRBJ2-5; D unclear. Germline values: CDR1 LGHDT, CDR2 YNNKEL (reference sequence). Trimming removed 5 bases from V and 3 bases from J, with 10 bases in between. The CDR3 extends over 13 amino acids.

The chain links TRBV30 to TRBJ1-5, with D tentatively TRBD1 (6 bases). Germline V gene data show CDR1 as GTSNPN and CDR2 as SVGIG (reference sequence). CDR3 length: 15 residues. V lost 0 bases to trimming and J lost 1 base, with 10 bases between them. This CDR3 is CAWSVRTASNQPQHF. The CDR3 nucleotides are TGTGCCTGGAGTGTAAGGACAGCCAGCAATCAGCCCCAGCATTTT.

In the case of this clone: The identical CDR3 is also encoded by other nucleotide sequences in the sample. The rearrangement uses TRBV9 and TRBJ2-3; 8 nucleotides line up with TRBD2. Trimming at V came to 0 bases and at J to 2 bases, leaving 2 bases not matched to a gene. The CDR3 covers 15 residues. Germline V gene sequence: CDR1 SGDLS, CDR2 YYNGEE. The chain's CDR3 is CASSVEGLATDTQYF. CDR3 in DNA: TGTGCCAGCAGCGTAGAAGGACTAGCCACAGATACGCAGTATTTT.

The V gene is TRBV7-3, the J gene TRBJ2-1; 12 positions match TRBD2. CDR3 size: 19 residues. The ends lost 5 bases at V and 7 bases at J; junction bases unmatched: 18. CDR1 is SGHTA and CDR2 is FQGTGA in the germline V gene. Written as DNA, the CDR3 is TGTGCCAGCAGCCCCGGACCTCTAGCGGGAGGGCCTTTTCGAAATGAGCAGTTCTTC. Translation: CASSPGPLAGGPFRNEQFF.

V is TRBV7-8 and J is TRBJ1-2; D call uncertain. Germline assignment: CDR1 SGHVS and CDR2 FQNEAQ. Deletions cut 1 base from V and 2 bases from J, with 11 bases between. This CDR3 is built from 15 residues. CDR3 nucleotide sequence: TGTGCCAGCAGCTTAGGTATTCGGGAGAACTATGGCTACACCTTC. It codes for CASSLGIRENYGYTF.

The gene calls are TRBV7-8 and TRBJ2-7; unclear D gene. Germline CDR1 and CDR2: SGHVS and FQNEAQ. This CDR3 has 14 residues. V was pared by 4 bases and J by 0 bases, with 10 bases between. CDR3: CASSSRPPSYEQYF. For the CDR3, the DNA is TGTGCCAGCAGCTCAAGGCCGCCCTCCTACGAGCAGTACTTC. Looking up the rest from reference TRBV7-8 and TRBJ2-7 gives the full variable domain: GAGVSQSPRYKVAKRGQDVALRCDPISGHVSLFWYQQALGQGPEFLTYFQNEAQLDKSGLPSDRFFAERPEGSVSTLKIQRTQQEDSAVYLCASSSRPPSYEQYFGPGTRLTVT.

The chain combines TRBV23-1 with TRBJ2-7, with 9 bases matching TRBD1. TRBV23-1 is known as an ORF, though its function is uncertain. V shed 2 bases and J 3 bases; nucleotides not matched to a gene: 5. The CDR3 consists of 15 residues. The DNA of the CDR3 is TGCGCCAGCAGTCAACCGGGACAGGGCCTCTACGAGCAGTACTTC. Amino acid sequence: CASSQPGQGLYEQYF.

The V gene is TRBV3-1 (or the pseudogene TRBV3-2), the J gene TRBJ2-2; no definite D call. CDR3 length equals 12 residues. From germline, CDR1 is LGHDT and CDR2 YNNKEL (reference sequence). The V end lost 4 bases, the J end lost 5 bases, and 5 bases lay between the germline ends. For the CDR3, the DNA is TGTGCCAGCAGCCGACCAACCGGGGAGCTGTTTTTT. Translating gives CASSRPTGELFF.

The gene calls are TRBV24-1 and TRBJ1-5; the D is unclear. The CDR3 is 14 residues long. Looked up from germline, CDR1 is KGHDR and CDR2 is SFDVKD. V lost 3 bases and J 5 bases, leaving 10 bases between the germline ends. The CDR3 bases are TGTGCCACCAGTGATAATTTCAGAGATCAGCCCCAGCATTTT. It encodes CATSDNFRDQPQHF.

The J gene is TRBJ1-6, the V gene TRBV7-2, with D possibly matching TRBD1 (5 bases). V lost 2 bases and J lost 0, with 11 bases in between. CDR1 and CDR2 (germline): SGHTA, FQGNSA. The CDR3 totals 17 residues. DNA of the CDR3: TGTGCCAGCAGCTTATTTGGGGGGAGCTCCTATAATTCACCCCTCCACTTT. Translated: CASSLFGGSSYNSPLHF.

The rearrangement links TRBV7-9 to TRBJ2-3, with 9 bases that match TRBD2. This CDR3 spans 18 amino acids. V lost 2 bases to trimming and J lost 0 bases; unmatched junction nucleotides: 9. Germline assignment: CDR1 SEHNR and CDR2 FQNEAQ (reference sequence). CDR3 sequence: CASSLTAGGLTSTDTQYF. For the CDR3, the DNA is TGTGCCAGCAGCTTAACGGCGGGGGGGCTTACGAGCACAGATACGCAGTATTTT.

The V call is TRBV3-1 (or the pseudogene TRBV3-2), the J call TRBJ1-1; tentative D call: TRBD1 (5 bases). Per the germline V gene, CDR1 is LGHDT and CDR2 is YNNKEL (reference sequence). V lost 4 bases, J lost 10 bases, and 16 bases lay in between. The CDR3 is made up of 13 amino acids. CDR3 sequence (DNA): TGTGCCAGCAGCCTAGATTGGGCCCAGGGAGCTTTCTTT. This sequence encodes CASSLDWAQGAFF.

The table lists this clone with a count of one. This rearrangement joins TRBV19 to TRBJ2-7, with D tentatively TRBD2 (5 bases). Trimming removed 3 bases from V and 4 bases from J, with 19 bases in between. Germline V gene data show CDR1 as LNHDA and CDR2 as SQIVND (reference sequence). This CDR3 region has 16 residues. CDR3 residues: CASSMAGPLSYYEQYF. CDR3 nucleotide sequence: TGTGCCAGTAGTATGGCGGGTCCCTTATCTTATTACGAGCAGTACTTC.

The genes are TRBV7-3 and TRBJ2-3; 9 nucleotides agree with TRBD2. CDR1 and CDR2 (germline): SGHTA, FQGTGA. The CDR3 contains 19 residues. Losses at the gene ends were 2 bases for V and 2 bases for J; bases not matched to a gene: 14. CDR3 sequence: CASSLQTPNSGSPTDTQYF. The CDR3 DNA sequence: TGTGCCAGCAGCTTACAAACGCCGAATAGCGGGAGTCCCACAGATACGCAGTATTTT.

The gene calls are TRBV6-5 and TRBJ2-4, with D tentatively TRBD1 or TRBD2 (5 bases each). This CDR3 has 13 residues. The germline V gene has CDR1 MNHEY and CDR2 SVGAGI. Trimming left V 6 bases short and J 1 base short, with 7 bases between. The CDR3 coding sequence is TGTGCCAGCAGAAGGGACGCCAAAAACATTCAGTACTTC. Its translation: CASRRDAKNIQYF.

In its sample, this clone ranks as medium-sized. The V and J genes are TRBV28 and TRBJ1-1; 8 bases fit TRBD1. CDR1 and CDR2 (germline): MDHEN, SYDVKM. J gave up 7 bases and V 6 bases, and 10 bases lay outside the gene matches. The CDR3 is made up of 14 amino acids. The CDR3 spells CASRGGQGLGEAFF. Written as DNA, the CDR3 is TGTGCCAGCAGGGGAGGACAGGGCTTGGGTGAAGCTTTCTTT.

This clone was seen just once. This chain links TRBV6-2 or TRBV6-3 with TRBJ2-3, with D maybe TRBD2 (5 bases). The CDR3 is 15 amino acids. The ends were cut back, 2 bases at V and 4 bases at J, with 13 bases in the middle. Germline assignment: CDR1 MNHEY and CDR2 SVGEGT. The CDR3 spells CASSYVRDGPDTQYF. In DNA form, the CDR3 reads TGTGCCAGCAGTTACGTCCGGGATGGTCCAGATACGCAGTATTTT.